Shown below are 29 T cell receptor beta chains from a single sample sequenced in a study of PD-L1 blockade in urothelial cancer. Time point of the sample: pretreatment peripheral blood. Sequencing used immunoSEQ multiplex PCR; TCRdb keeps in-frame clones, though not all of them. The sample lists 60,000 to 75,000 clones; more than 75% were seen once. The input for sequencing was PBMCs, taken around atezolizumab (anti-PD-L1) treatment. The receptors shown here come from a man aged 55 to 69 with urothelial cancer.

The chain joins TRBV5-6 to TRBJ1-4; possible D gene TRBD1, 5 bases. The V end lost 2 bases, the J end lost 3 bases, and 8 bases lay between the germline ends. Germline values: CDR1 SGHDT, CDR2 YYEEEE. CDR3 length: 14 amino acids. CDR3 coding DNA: TGTGCCAGCAGCTTTGGGGGGGCTAATGAAAAACTGTTTTTT. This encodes CASSFGGANEKLFF.

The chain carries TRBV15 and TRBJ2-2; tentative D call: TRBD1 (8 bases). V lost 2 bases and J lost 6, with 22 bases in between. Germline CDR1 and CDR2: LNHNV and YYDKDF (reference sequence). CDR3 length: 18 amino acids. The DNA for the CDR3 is TGTGCCACCAGCAGATTTTCTCCCGGACAGGGACTACCCGGGGAGCTGTTTTTT. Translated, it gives CATSRFSPGQGLPGELFF.

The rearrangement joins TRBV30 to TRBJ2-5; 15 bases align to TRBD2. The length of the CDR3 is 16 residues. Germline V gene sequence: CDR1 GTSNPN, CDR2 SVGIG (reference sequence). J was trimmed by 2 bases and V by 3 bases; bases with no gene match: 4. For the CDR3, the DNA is TGTGCCTGGAGAGGGACTAGCGGGGGGCCTCAAGAGACCCAGTACTTC. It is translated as CAWRGTSGGPQETQYF.

CDR3 residues: CASSKRSGDTEAFF. CDR3 coding DNA: TGTGCCAGCTCAAAACGTTCGGGGGACACTGAAGCTTTCTTT. The rearrangement joins TRBV18 to TRBJ1-1, with D perhaps TRBD1 (5 bases). Germline V gene lookup returns CDR1 KGHSH and CDR2 LQKENI. Trimming shortened V by 5 bases and J by 3 bases, and 13 bases separated the two germline ends. The CDR3 loop spans 14 amino acids.

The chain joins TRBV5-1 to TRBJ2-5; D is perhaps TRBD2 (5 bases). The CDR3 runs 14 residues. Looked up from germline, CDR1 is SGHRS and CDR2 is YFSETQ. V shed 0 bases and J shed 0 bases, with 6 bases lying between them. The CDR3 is CASSLGGYQETQYF. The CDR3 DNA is TGCGCCAGCAGCTTGGGCGGGTACCAAGAGACCCAGTACTTC.

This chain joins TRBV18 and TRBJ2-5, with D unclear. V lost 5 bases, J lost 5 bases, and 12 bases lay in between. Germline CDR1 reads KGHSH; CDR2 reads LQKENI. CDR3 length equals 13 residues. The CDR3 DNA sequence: TGTGCCAGCTCAACAGCCCTGTCGGAGACCCAGTACTTC. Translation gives CASSTALSETQYF.

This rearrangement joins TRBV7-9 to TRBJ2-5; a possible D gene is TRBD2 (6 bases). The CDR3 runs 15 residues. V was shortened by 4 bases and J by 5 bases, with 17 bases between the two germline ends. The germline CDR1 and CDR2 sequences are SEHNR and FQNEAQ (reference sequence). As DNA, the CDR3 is TGTGCCAGCAGCTCCTCCGGACTATCCCGCGAGACCCAGTACTTC. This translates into CASSSSGLSRETQYF.

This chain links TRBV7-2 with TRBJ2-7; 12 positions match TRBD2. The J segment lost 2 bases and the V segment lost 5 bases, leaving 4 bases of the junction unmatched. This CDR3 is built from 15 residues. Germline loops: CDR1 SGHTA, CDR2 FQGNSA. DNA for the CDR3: TGTGCCAGCAGCCCCAGACTAGCGGGGGCCTACGAGCAGTACTTC. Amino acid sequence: CASSPRLAGAYEQYF.

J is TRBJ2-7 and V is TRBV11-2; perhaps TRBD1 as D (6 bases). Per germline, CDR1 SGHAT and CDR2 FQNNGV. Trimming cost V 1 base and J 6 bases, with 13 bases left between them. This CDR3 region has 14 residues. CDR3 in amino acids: CASSLGTVPPEQYF. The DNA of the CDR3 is TGTGCCAGCAGCTTAGGGACAGTGCCGCCCGAGCAGTACTTC. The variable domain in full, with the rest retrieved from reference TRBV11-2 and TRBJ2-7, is EAGVAQSPRYKIIEKRQSVAFWCNPISGHATLYWYQQILGQGPKLLIQFQNNGVVDDSQLPKDRFSAERLKGVDSTLKIQPAKLEDSAVYLCASSLGTVPPEQYFGPGTRLTVT.

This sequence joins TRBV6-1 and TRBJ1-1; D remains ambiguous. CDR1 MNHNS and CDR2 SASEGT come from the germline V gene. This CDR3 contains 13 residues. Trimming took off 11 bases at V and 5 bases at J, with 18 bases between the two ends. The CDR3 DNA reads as TGTGCCGGCACGAGGGCTGGGGAGACTGAAGCTTTCTTT. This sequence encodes CAGTRAGETEAFF.

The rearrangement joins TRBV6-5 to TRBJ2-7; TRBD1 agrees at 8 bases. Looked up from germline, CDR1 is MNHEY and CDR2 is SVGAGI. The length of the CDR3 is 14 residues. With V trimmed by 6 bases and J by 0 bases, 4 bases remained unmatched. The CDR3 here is CASRLGTGSYEQYF. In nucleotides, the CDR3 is TGTGCCAGCAGACTCGGGACAGGCTCCTACGAGCAGTACTTC.

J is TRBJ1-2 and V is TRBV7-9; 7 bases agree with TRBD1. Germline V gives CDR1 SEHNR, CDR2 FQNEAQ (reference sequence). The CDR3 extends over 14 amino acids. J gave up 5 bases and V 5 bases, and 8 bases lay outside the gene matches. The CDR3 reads CASSLGTDSYGYTF. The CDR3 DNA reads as TGTGCCAGCAGCCTGGGGACAGACTCTTATGGCTACACCTTC.

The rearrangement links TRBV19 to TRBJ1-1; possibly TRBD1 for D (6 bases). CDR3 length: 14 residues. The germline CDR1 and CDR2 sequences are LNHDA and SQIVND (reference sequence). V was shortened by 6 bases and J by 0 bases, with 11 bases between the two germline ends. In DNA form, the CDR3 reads TGTGCCAGTAGCAGGGGCCGATTGAACACTGAAGCTTTCTTT. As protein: CASSRGRLNTEAFF.

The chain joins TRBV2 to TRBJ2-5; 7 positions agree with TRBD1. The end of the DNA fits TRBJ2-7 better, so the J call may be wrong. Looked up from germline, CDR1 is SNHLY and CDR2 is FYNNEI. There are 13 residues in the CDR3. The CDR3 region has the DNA TGTGCCAGCAGTGGACAGGGCTGGTACGAGCAGTACTTC. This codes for CASSGQGWYEQYF.

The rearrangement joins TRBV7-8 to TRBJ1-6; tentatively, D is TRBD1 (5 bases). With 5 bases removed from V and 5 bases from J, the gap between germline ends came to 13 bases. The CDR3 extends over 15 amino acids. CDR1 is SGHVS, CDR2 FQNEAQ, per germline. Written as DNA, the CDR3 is TGTGCCAGCAGCATCGGAAAGGGGAATAATTCACCCCTCCACTTT. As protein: CASSIGKGNNSPLHF.

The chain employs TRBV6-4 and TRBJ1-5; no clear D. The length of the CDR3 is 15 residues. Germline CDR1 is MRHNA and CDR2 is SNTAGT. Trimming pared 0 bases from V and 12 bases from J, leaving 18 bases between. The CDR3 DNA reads TGTGCCAGCAGTGACTCGTCTCGTAAGGCGGTTTGCCAGCATTTT. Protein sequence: CASSDSSRKAVCQHF.

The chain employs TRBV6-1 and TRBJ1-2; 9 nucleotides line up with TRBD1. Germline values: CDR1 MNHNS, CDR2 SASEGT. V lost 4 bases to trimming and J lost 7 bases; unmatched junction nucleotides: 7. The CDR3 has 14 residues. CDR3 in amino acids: CASSGGQGKSGYTF. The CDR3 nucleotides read TGTGCCAGCAGTGGGGGACAGGGAAAAAGTGGCTACACCTTC.

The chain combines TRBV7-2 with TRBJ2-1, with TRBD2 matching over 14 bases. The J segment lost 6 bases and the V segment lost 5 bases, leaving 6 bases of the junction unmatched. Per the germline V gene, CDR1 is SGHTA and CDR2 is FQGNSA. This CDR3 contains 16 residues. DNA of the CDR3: TGTGCCAGCAGCCAGGGACTAGCGGGGGTTGGCAATGAGCAGTTCTTC. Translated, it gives CASSQGLAGVGNEQFF.

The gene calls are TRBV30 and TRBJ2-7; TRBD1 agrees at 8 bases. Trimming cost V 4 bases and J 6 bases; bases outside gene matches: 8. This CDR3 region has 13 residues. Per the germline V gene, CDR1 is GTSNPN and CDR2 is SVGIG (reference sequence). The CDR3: CAWNTDRVFEQYF. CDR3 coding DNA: TGTGCCTGGAATACGGACAGGGTTTTCGAGCAGTACTTC.

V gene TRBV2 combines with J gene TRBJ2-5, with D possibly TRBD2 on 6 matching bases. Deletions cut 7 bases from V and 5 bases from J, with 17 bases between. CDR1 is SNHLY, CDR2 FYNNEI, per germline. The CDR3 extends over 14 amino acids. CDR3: CASIIGLPTETQYF. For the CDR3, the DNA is TGTGCCAGCATAATCGGACTACCAACGGAGACCCAGTACTTC.

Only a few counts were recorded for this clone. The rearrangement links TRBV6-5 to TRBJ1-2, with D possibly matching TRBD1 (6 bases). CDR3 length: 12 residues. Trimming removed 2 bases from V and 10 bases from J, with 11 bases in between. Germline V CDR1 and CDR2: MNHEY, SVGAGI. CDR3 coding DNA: TGTGCCAGCAGTTACGCCCAGGGACACTACACCTTC. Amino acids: CASSYAQGHYTF.

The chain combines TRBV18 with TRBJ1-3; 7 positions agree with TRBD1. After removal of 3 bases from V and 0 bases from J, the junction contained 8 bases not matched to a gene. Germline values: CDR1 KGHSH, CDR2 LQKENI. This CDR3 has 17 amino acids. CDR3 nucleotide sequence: TGTGCCAGCTCACCGTCCTATACAGGGGTCTCTGGAAACACCATATATTTT. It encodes CASSPSYTGVSGNTIYF.

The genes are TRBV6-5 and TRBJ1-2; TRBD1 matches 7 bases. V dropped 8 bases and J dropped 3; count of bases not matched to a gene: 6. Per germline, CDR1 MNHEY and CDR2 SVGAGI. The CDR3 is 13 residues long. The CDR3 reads CASGTGTDYGYTF. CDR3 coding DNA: TGTGCCAGCGGTACCGGGACAGACTATGGCTACACCTTC.

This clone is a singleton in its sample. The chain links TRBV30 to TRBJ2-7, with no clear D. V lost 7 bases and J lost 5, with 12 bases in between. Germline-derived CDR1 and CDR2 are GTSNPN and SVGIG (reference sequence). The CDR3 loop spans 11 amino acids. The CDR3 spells CASSLRHEQYF. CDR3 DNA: TGTGCCTCATCCCTGCGCCACGAGCAGTACTTC.

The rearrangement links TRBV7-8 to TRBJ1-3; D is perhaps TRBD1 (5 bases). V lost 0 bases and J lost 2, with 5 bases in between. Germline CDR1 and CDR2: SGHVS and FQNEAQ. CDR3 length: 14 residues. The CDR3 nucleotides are TGTGCCAGCAGCTTAGCAGGGGCTGGAAACACCATATATTTT. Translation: CASSLAGAGNTIYF.

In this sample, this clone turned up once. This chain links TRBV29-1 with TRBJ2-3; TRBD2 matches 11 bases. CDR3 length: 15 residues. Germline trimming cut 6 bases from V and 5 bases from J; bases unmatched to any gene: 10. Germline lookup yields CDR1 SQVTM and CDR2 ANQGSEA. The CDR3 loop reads CSVNLAGGHVDTQYF. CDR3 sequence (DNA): TGCAGCGTCAACTTAGCGGGGGGGCATGTAGATACGCAGTATTTT.

The CDR3 sequence: CASYPRGTGELFF. CDR3 nucleotides: TGTGCCAGCTACCCTAGGGGGACCGGGGAGCTGTTTTTT. The rearrangement links TRBV2 to TRBJ2-2; D is possibly TRBD1 (6 bases). Trimming removed 8 bases at V and 5 bases at J, with 12 bases between. Germline V gives CDR1 SNHLY, CDR2 FYNNEI. The CDR3 is made up of 13 amino acids.

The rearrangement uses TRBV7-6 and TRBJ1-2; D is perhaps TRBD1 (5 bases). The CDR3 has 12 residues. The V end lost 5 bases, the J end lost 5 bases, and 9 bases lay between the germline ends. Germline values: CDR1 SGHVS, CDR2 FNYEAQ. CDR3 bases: TGTGCCAGCAGCGATCGACAGTATGGCTACACCTTC. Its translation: CASSDRQYGYTF.

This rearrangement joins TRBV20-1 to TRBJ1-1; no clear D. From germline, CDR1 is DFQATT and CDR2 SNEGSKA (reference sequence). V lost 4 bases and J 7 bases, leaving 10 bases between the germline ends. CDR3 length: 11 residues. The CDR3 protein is CSAKLADEAFF. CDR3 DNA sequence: TGCAGTGCTAAACTTGCGGATGAAGCTTTCTTT.